One and the same sample provided the 2 T cell receptor beta chains below, sequenced in a study of blood T cell repertoires in COVID-19. Using immunoSEQ multiplex PCR, the repertoire was profiled, and TCRdb retains in-frame clones only, with some absent. The sample lists nearly 200,000 clones; roughly 84% were seen once. Input material: peripheral blood. Every receptor here comes from a human donor in a cohort sampled during active COVID-19.

This clone came up once. The chain has TRBV2 and TRBJ1-5, with 11 bases lining up with TRBD1. The germline CDR1 and CDR2 sequences are SNHLY and FYNNEI. The CDR3 covers 18 residues. The V segment lost 6 bases and the J segment 0 bases; nucleotides outside the gene matches: 10. DNA for the CDR3: TGTGCCAGCAGAGCACGGGACAGGGGGAGCATTAGCAATCAGCCCCAGCATTTT. Translation: CASRARDRGSISNQPQHF.

V and J are TRBV15 and TRBJ2-5; D is possibly TRBD2 (5 bases). This CDR3 region has 14 residues. Trimming stripped 0 bases from V and 1 base from J, with 6 bases between. Germline-derived CDR1 and CDR2 are LNHNV and YYDKDF (reference sequence). The DNA for the CDR3 is TGTGCCACCAGCAGAGATCGGGGCCAAGAGACCCAGTACTTC. Translation gives CATSRDRGQETQYF.